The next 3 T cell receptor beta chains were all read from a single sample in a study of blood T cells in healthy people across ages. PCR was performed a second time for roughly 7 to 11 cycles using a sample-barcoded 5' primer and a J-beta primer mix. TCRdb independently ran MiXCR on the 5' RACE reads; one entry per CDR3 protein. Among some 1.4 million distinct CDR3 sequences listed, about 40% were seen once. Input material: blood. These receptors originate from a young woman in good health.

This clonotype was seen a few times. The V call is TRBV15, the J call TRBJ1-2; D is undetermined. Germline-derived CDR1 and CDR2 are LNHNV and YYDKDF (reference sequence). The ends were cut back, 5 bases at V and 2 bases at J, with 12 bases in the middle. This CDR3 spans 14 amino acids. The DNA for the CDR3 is TGTGCCACCAGCCGCCGATTGGAGAACTATGGCTACACCTTC. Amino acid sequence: CATSRRLENYGYTF. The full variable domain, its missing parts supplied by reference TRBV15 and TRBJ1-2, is DAMVIQNPRYQVTQFGKPVTLSCSQTLNHNVMYWYQQKSSQAPKLLFHYYDKDFNNEADTPDNFQSRRPNTSFCFLDIRSPGLGDTAMYLCATSRRLENYGYTFGSGTRLTVV.

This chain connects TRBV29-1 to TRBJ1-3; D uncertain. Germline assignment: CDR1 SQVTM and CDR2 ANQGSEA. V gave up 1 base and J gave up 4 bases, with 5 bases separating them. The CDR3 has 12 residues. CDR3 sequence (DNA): TGCAGCGTTGAAGGTGGAGGAAACACCATATATTTT. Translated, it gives CSVEGGGNTIYF.

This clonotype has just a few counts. The CDR3 DNA is TGTGCCAGCAGTTTATGGCAGGGCTCCGATCAGCCCCAGCATTTT. This codes for CASSLWQGSDQPQHF. The chain joins TRBV12-3 or TRBV12-4 to TRBJ1-5; D might be TRBD1 (5 bases). Between the trimmed V and J ends, which lost 2 bases and 5 bases, there was a span of 13 bases. CDR3 length: 15 amino acids.